The present entry profiles one T cell receptor beta chain with its context. Its antigen is still unknown. There are no base qualities to consult, and no much larger clone falls within one base. The CDR3 regions of human TCRbeta chains were analyzed by immunosequencing. As for the original processing: Repertoire TCRs were checked for matches against a reference library of SARS-CoV-2-specific TCRs that had been generated using the MIRA antigen-specificity platform. Breadth was defined as the fraction of unique TCRs that were SARS-CoV-2-associated. Depth was defined as the fraction of total T cells that were SARS-CoV-2-associated. Using the MIRA data, each spike-specific TCR was mapped to the spike region that the TCR reacts to and placed in a CD4 or CD8 class. Log10-transformed breadth and depth values were compared by one-way ANOVA with Sidak's multiple comparisons tests. TCRdb limited this immuneACCESS table to in-frame rearrangements with V and J called. A share of clones is missing; checked studies link under half to unresolved V genes, and the rest is unexplained. V and J calls and clone size are as listed in that table; D and trimming were resolved from the DNA. The sample contains some 250,000 clones, around 93% of them found a single time. The top ten clonotypes cover about 0.5% of the sample.

V and J lose 1 base and 0 bases, and a span of 7 bases separates them. Inclusive of the bounding cysteine and phenylalanine, the CDR3 is 15 residues long. Only CDR3 DNA remains: 45 bases, in frame from the first base. In the germline V gene (reference sequence), CDR1 corresponds to LGHDT and CDR2 to YNNKEL. The intended sense of this specimen's time point label: about 28 days (+/-7) after the second vaccine dose. AZD1222 recipients whose second dose came at about 4 weeks and those whose second dose came at about 12 weeks were combined into one group, since spike-specific TCR depth and breadth did not differ between the two schedules. The vaccinee samples were drawn from two UK trials, COV001 and COV002, one of which was a single-blind randomized controlled phase 2/3 trial testing AZD1222 (ChAdOx1 nCoV-19) in healthy adults. For TCRbeta chain sequencing, PBMC samples from trial participants were taken at day 0 and at day 28 after the second dose.

This sample is part of a study of T cell responses to AZD1222 COVID-19 vaccine (dated by TCRdb to the early 2020s). Some background on the complete study: TCR sequencing was performed for 230 to 250 trial participants, of whom some 200 were given two doses of AZD1222 and around 26 were given two doses of MenACWY control vaccine. Trial participants were enrolled by age into subgroups of 18-55, 56-69 and 70-plus years, and 148, 28 and 57 TCR-sequenced participants, respectively, were included in these subgroups. What the authors observed across the whole study: In the small 56-69-year group, the increase in depth fell short of significance, most likely because of low power. Most participants were white British and females outnumbered males, and the authors suggested that clonal diversity may have been underestimated. Because no day 14 peak-response samples were available, the repertoires could be characterized only after the peak T cell response. The whole spike protein was spanned by vaccine-associated CD4 TCRs, and dominant responses were seen in regions 160-218 and 743-854. Reportedly, close to half of the unique spike-specific TCRs recognized epitopes lying outside the regions that are mutated in the B.1.351 and B.1.1.7 variants. A significant rise in spike-specific TCR breadth and depth was observed after two AZD1222 doses relative to day 0 and relative to MenACWY recipients. Conclusions about previously exposed vaccinees are limited, since just 5 to 7 AZD1222 recipients were seropositive for SARS-CoV-2 at baseline.

The source is an adult who received the AZD1222 COVID-19 vaccine. This chain joins TRBV3-1 (or the pseudogene TRBV3-2) to TRBJ2-1; confidence is insufficient to name the D gene. Sample: peripheral blood, taken 28 days after the second AZD1222 dose. The CDR3 region has the sequence CASSQGGSSYNEQFF. The DNA is as follows: TGTGCCAGCAGCCAAGGAGGTAGCTCCTACAATGAGCAGTTCTTC.